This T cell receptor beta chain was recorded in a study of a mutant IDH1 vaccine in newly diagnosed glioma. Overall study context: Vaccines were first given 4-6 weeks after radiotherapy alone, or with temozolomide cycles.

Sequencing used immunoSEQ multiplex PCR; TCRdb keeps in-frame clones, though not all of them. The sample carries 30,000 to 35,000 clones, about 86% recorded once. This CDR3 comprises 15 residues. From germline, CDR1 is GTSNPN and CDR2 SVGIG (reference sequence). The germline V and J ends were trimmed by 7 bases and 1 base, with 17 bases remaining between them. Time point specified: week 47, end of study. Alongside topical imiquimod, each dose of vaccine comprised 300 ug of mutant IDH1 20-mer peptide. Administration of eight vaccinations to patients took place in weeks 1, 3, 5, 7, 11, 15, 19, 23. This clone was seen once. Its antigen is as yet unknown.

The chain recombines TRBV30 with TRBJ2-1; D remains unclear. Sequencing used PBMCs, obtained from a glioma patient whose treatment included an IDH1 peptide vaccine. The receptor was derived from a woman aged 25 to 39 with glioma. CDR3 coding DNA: TGTGCCTCCACATTCGGGCGCAGATCCTACAATGAGCAGTTCTTC. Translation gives CASTFGRRSYNEQFF.